This TCR beta chain was recorded in a study of OX40 agonist ivuxolimab in advanced cancers. The germline V and J ends were trimmed by 4 bases and 2 bases, with 13 bases remaining between them. This CDR3 is built from 15 residues. The germline gives CDR1 ENHRY, CDR2 SYGVKD. Only in-frame clones appear in the TCRdb table, and some are missing; sequencing was by immunoSEQ multiplex PCR. The sample holds 25,000 or so clones, approximately 70% seen once. The TCR was taken from an adult with an advanced solid tumor such as melanoma, head and neck, liver or kidney cancer. Material: CD4+ or CD8+ T cells sorted from blood, obtained in a trial of the OX40 agonist ivuxolimab. The chain recombines TRBV10-3 with TRBJ2-3; a possible D gene is TRBD1 (6 bases). CDR3 amino acids: CAISVMAGDTDTQYF. CDR3 nucleotide sequence: TGTGCCATCAGTGTCATGGCAGGGGACACAGATACGCAGTATTTT.